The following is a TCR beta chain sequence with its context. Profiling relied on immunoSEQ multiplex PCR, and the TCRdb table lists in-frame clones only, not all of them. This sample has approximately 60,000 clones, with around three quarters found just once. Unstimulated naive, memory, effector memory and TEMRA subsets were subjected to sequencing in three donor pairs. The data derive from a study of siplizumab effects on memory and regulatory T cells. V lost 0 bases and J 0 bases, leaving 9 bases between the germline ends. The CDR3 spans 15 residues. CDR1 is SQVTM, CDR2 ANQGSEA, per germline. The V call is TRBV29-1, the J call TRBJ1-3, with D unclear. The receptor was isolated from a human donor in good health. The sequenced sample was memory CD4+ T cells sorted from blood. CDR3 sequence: CSVEDLGSSGNTIYF. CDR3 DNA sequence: TGCAGCGTTGAAGATTTAGGTAGCTCTGGAAACACCATATATTTT.